The 6 T cell receptor beta chains below all came from one sample that was sequenced in a study of shared clonotypes between healthy human individuals. The table came from immunoSEQ multiplex PCR; TCRdb's copy has only in-frame clones and leaves some out. The sample consists of about 490,000 clones, about 84% of them appearing once. The sequencing input was PBMCs. The receptors derive from a middle-aged woman in good health. Some clones in this sample may be carry-over from other donors' samples.

The chain couples TRBV5-6 to TRBJ2-7; 9 bases are shared with TRBD2. J was trimmed by 2 bases and V by 1 base; bases with no gene match: 10. The germline V gene has CDR1 SGHDT and CDR2 YYEEEE. The CDR3 totals 17 residues. The CDR3 here is CASSLRFSGRRTYEQYF. Here the CDR3 DNA reads TGTGCCAGCAGCTTGCGCTTTAGCGGGAGAAGGACCTACGAGCAGTACTTC.

This clone was seen at least ten times. At the DNA level, this CDR3 is encoded by other sequences in the same sample as well. The chain is built from TRBV10-2 and TRBJ1-5, with 7 bases aligning to TRBD1. Germline-derived CDR1 and CDR2 are WSHSY and SAAADI. CDR3 length: 14 amino acids. With V trimmed by 8 bases and J by 5 bases, 9 bases remained unmatched. The CDR3 coding sequence is TGCGCCAGCGGTTCCGGGACAGTCTATCAGCCCCAGCATTTT. Translated: CASGSGTVYQPQHF.

This CDR3 is CAWMYQGREQFF. In nucleotides, the CDR3 is TGTGCCTGGATGTACCAGGGCAGAGAGCAGTTCTTC. The genes are TRBV30 and TRBJ2-1; D perhaps matches TRBD1 (5 bases). The CDR3 sequence is 12 residues long. The ends were cut back, 4 bases at V and 10 bases at J, with 14 bases in the middle. Germline V gene data show CDR1 as GTSNPN and CDR2 as SVGIG (reference sequence).

The CDR3 DNA reads TGTGCCACCAGCAGGGGAGTGACAAATGAGCAGTTCTTC. It yields the protein CATSRGVTNEQFF. The V gene is TRBV15, the J gene TRBJ2-1; a weak D match, TRBD2 (5 bases). The CDR3 runs to 13 residues. Germline V CDR1 and CDR2: LNHNV, YYDKDF (reference sequence). V shed 3 bases and J shed 7 bases, with 10 bases lying between them.

This chain connects TRBV23-1 to TRBJ2-2, with 9 bases aligning to TRBD1. TRBV23-1 is designated an ORF whose function remains uncertain. Losses at the gene ends were 0 bases for V and 7 bases for J; bases not matched to a gene: 9. The CDR3 is made up of 17 amino acids. This CDR3 reads CASSQSNLGQGIGELFF. CDR3 DNA: TGCGCCAGCAGTCAATCGAACTTGGGACAGGGCATCGGGGAGCTGTTTTTT.

The J gene is TRBJ1-5, the V gene TRBV5-8; 7 bases fit TRBD1. V was clipped by 6 bases and J by 7 bases; unmatched bases: 22. Germline CDR1 and CDR2: SGHTS and YDEGEE. The CDR3 length is 18 residues. The CDR3 spells CASTPRGQGWQGGQPQHF. Written as DNA, the CDR3 is TGTGCCAGCACCCCCCGTGGGCAGGGATGGCAGGGGGGCCAGCCCCAGCATTTT.